These 29 T cell receptor beta chains came from one sample sequenced in a study of shared clonotypes between healthy human individuals. Profiled with immunoSEQ multiplex PCR; TCRdb holds only in-frame clones, not every one. The table records around 720,000 clones, approximately 73% of them present only once. Sequencing was carried out using memory CD4+ T cells sorted from blood. Subset denoted: CD45RA-negative fraction. The receptors were sampled from a woman aged 25 to 39 in good health.

The V and J genes are TRBV6-7 and TRBJ2-2; tentatively, D is TRBD1 (6 bases). TRBV6-7 is treated as an ORF (open reading frame) with a function not yet certain. The CDR3 has 15 amino acids. V was trimmed by 9 bases and J by 4 bases, leaving 18 bases between them. The CDR3, as DNA: TGTGCCAGACCTTGGGACAAACTTTCCACCGGGGAGCTGTTTTTT. It is translated as CARPWDKLSTGELFF.

This clone was picked up one time. The rearrangement uses TRBV29-1 and TRBJ1-1; 8 bases are shared with TRBD1. The J segment lost 0 bases and the V segment lost 5 bases, leaving 2 bases of the junction unmatched. Germline CDR1 reads SQVTM; CDR2 reads ANQGSEA. The CDR3 has 13 amino acids. The CDR3 DNA is TGCAGCGTTTGGACAGGGATGAACACTGAAGCTTTCTTT. This translates into CSVWTGMNTEAFF.

Only one count was recorded for this clone. V gene TRBV10-1 combines with J gene TRBJ1-1, with 9 bases that match TRBD1. V gave up 9 bases and J gave up 8 bases; unmatched junction bases: 7. Germline V gene sequence: CDR1 WNHNN, CDR2 SYGVQD (reference sequence). CDR3 length: 12 residues. The CDR3 reads CASHRGRREAFF. In DNA, the CDR3 is TGCGCCAGTCACAGGGGGCGACGCGAAGCTTTCTTT.

The V gene is TRBV25-1, the J gene TRBJ1-5; tentatively, D is TRBD1 (6 bases). Germline values: CDR1 MGHDK, CDR2 SYGVNS. Between the trimmed V and J ends, which lost 4 bases and 4 bases, there was a span of 11 bases. The CDR3 consists of 14 residues. CDR3 sequence reads: CASSARTDNQPQHF. The CDR3 bases are TGTGCCAGCAGTGCACGGACAGATAATCAGCCCCAGCATTTT.

This sequence joins TRBV5-1 and TRBJ1-5, with D uncertain. The V end lost 0 bases, the J end lost 2 bases, and 6 bases lay between the germline ends. Germline V gene data show CDR1 as SGHRS and CDR2 as YFSETQ. The CDR3 contains 14 residues. The CDR3 reads CASSLEWGNQPQHF. DNA for the CDR3: TGCGCCAGCAGCTTGGAATGGGGCAATCAGCCCCAGCATTTT.

The chain couples TRBV4-2 to TRBJ2-7; D remains unclear. There are 15 residues in the CDR3. V dropped 0 bases and J dropped 0 bases, with 9 bases sitting between them. Germline values: CDR1 LGHNA, CDR2 YNFKEQ. In DNA form, the CDR3 reads TGTGCCAGCAGCCAAGACCCGAGGAGCTCCTACGAGCAGTACTTC. It is translated as CASSQDPRSSYEQYF.

The chain couples TRBV6-5 to TRBJ2-5; D gene ambiguous. CDR1 and CDR2 (germline): MNHEY, SVGAGI. V gave up 2 bases and J gave up 5 bases, with 15 bases separating them. The CDR3 consists of 15 residues. The CDR3 is CASSYTPGLKETQYF. CDR3 nucleotide sequence: TGTGCCAGCAGTTACACACCAGGTCTTAAGGAGACCCAGTACTTC.

The V gene is TRBV28, the J gene TRBJ1-2; D is unresolved. The CDR3 runs to 12 residues. V lost 4 bases and J lost 2, with 5 bases in between. From germline, CDR1 is MDHEN and CDR2 SYDVKM. In DNA form, the CDR3 reads TGTGCCAGCAGTTACAGAAACTATGGCTACACCTTC. Translated, it gives CASSYRNYGYTF.

V usage is TRBV2 and J usage is TRBJ1-1; the D gene is possibly TRBD1 (5 bases). Trimming took 4 bases from V and 0 from J, leaving 12 bases between them. Germline loops: CDR1 SNHLY, CDR2 FYNNEI. This CDR3 is 15 amino acids long. The CDR3 region is CASSVGRRMNTEAFF. Here the CDR3 DNA reads TGTGCCAGCAGTGTGGGGCGCCGAATGAACACTGAAGCTTTCTTT.

This rearrangement joins TRBV18 to TRBJ2-7, with D uncertain. Trimming pared 1 base from V and 9 bases from J, leaving 10 bases between. Germline V lookup: CDR1 KGHSH, CDR2 LQKENI. The CDR3 is 12 amino acids. CDR3 sequence reads: CASSPQGIVQYF. CDR3 DNA: TGTGCCAGCTCACCACAGGGAATCGTGCAGTACTTC.

Written as DNA, the CDR3 is TGCGCCAGCAGCCAAACCGGGACAGGGCTATACGAGCAGTACTTC. As protein: CASSQTGTGLYEQYF. The chain has TRBV4-1 and TRBJ2-7; 9 positions match TRBD1. Germline-derived CDR1 and CDR2 are MGHRA and YSYEKL. J gave up 4 bases and V 2 bases, and 6 bases lay outside the gene matches. CDR3 length: 15 amino acids.

The V call is TRBV19, the J call TRBJ2-1, with a possible D match to TRBD2 (6 bases). Looked up from germline, CDR1 is LNHDA and CDR2 is SQIVND (reference sequence). Trimming took off 2 bases at V and 9 bases at J, with 14 bases between the two ends. The CDR3 extends over 14 amino acids. The CDR3 nucleotides read TGTGCCAGTAGTATACGGGAGCTGCGTGGTGAGCAGTTCTTC. Translated: CASSIRELRGEQFF.

The chain employs TRBV5-6 and TRBJ1-1, with D uncertain. Trimming took 5 bases from V and 4 from J, leaving 9 bases between them. The CDR3 spans 12 residues. Germline V gene lookup returns CDR1 SGHDT and CDR2 YYEEEE. CDR3 sequence reads: CASSSELTEAFF. Written as DNA, the CDR3 is TGTGCCAGCAGTTCGGAACTCACTGAAGCTTTCTTT. Drawing the rest from reference TRBV5-6 and TRBJ1-1, the complete variable domain is DAGVTQSPTHLIKTRGQQVTLRCSPKSGHDTVSWYQQALGQGPQFIFQYYEEEERQRGNFPDRFSGHQFPNYSSELNVNALLLGDSALYLCASSSELTEAFFGQGTRLTVV.

The chain joins TRBV19 to TRBJ2-3; D not certain. V was clipped by 10 bases and J by 7 bases, with 21 bases between them. CDR3 length: 14 residues. Looked up from germline, CDR1 is LNHDA and CDR2 is SQIVND (reference sequence). The CDR3, as DNA: TGTGCCACCACCGGCCCCGTTGATGGGTATACGCAGTATTTT. Its protein is CATTGPVDGYTQYF.

Only a few counts were recorded for this clone. The chain links TRBV6-6 to TRBJ2-7, with 8 nucleotides matching TRBD1. The V segment lost 8 bases and the J segment 5 bases; nucleotides outside the gene matches: 11. This CDR3 comprises 14 residues. Germline CDR1 is MNHNY and CDR2 is SVGAGI (reference sequence). CDR3 amino acids: CASPLPGGSNEQYF. CDR3 in DNA: TGTGCCAGCCCTCTCCCAGGGGGCTCGAACGAGCAGTACTTC.

This clone was observed a few times. This chain links TRBV28 with TRBJ1-5, with 8 bases aligning to TRBD1. Germline V gene sequence: CDR1 MDHEN, CDR2 SYDVKM. The CDR3 has 14 residues. Trimming at V came to 6 bases and at J to 2 bases, leaving 3 bases not matched to a gene. The CDR3 DNA reads TGTGCCAGCAGCCCAGGGGGCCGCAATCAGCCCCAGCATTTT. Encoded protein: CASSPGGRNQPQHF.

This clone was seen just once. V is TRBV4-1 and J is TRBJ2-7; D call uncertain. The CDR3 covers 15 residues. V was cut by 1 base and J by 0 bases, with 10 bases left in between. CDR1 and CDR2 (germline): MGHRA, YSYEKL. The CDR3 coding sequence is TGCGCCAGCAGCCAAGTGCAGCTAAACTCCTACGAGCAGTACTTC. Protein sequence: CASSQVQLNSYEQYF.

This rearrangement joins TRBV7-8 to TRBJ1-5; D uncertain. CDR1 and CDR2 from the germline V gene are SGHVS and FQNEAQ. The V end lost 7 bases, the J end lost 0 bases, and 19 bases lay between the germline ends. The CDR3 is 17 amino acids. This CDR3 is CASTPRGAGNSNQPQHF. CDR3 bases: TGTGCCAGCACCCCCCGGGGAGCGGGGAATAGCAATCAGCCCCAGCATTTT.

About this clone itself: This CDR3 is also generated by other DNA sequences in the sample. The rearrangement joins TRBV5-4 to TRBJ1-1, with D maybe TRBD1 (5 bases). Trimming removed 0 bases from V and 1 base from J, with 7 bases in between. CDR1 SGHNT and CDR2 YYREEE come from the germline V gene (reference sequence). CDR3 length: 14 residues. The CDR3 DNA reads as TGTGCCAGCAGCTTGGACAGGACGAACACTGAAGCTTTCTTT. Its protein product is CASSLDRTNTEAFF.

The chain uses TRBV7-9 and TRBJ1-4; unclear D gene. CDR3 size: 15 residues. From germline, CDR1 is SEHNR and CDR2 FQNEAQ (reference sequence). V was clipped by 1 base and J by 6 bases, with 12 bases between them. The CDR3 region has the DNA TGTGCCAGCAGCTTAGAGGCTGGGAATGATGAAAAACTGTTTTTT. Translating gives CASSLEAGNDEKLFF.

V usage is TRBV20-1 and J usage is TRBJ1-2, with 8 nucleotides matching TRBD1. With V trimmed by 5 bases and J by 7 bases, 3 bases remained unmatched. Looked up from germline, CDR1 is DFQATT and CDR2 is SNEGSKA (reference sequence). The length of the CDR3 is 11 residues. CDR3 region: CSAAGGGGYTF. The CDR3, as DNA: TGCAGTGCTGCAGGGGGCGGTGGCTACACCTTC.

The table lists this clone with a count of one. The chain uses TRBV7-9 and TRBJ1-1, with D possibly being TRBD1 (5 bases). Trimming took off 1 base at V and 9 bases at J, with 18 bases between the two ends. The CDR3 has 15 residues. CDR1 and CDR2 (germline): SEHNR, FQNEAQ (reference sequence). CDR3 DNA: TGTGCCAGCAGCTTAGACCTTACGACAGCTAAGAAAGCTTTCTTT. Translating gives CASSLDLTTAKKAFF. The whole variable domain, filled in from reference TRBV7-9 and TRBJ1-1, reads DTGVSQNPRHKITKRGQNVTFRCDPISEHNRLYWYRQTLGQGPEFLTYFQNEAQLEKSRLLSDRFSAERPKGSFSTLEIQRTEQGDSAMYLCASSLDLTTAKKAFFGQGTRLTVV.

The chain carries TRBV28 and TRBJ2-7; 7 bases line up with TRBD1. J lost 1 base, V lost 5 bases, and 11 bases had no gene match. This CDR3 contains 16 residues. From germline, CDR1 is MDHEN and CDR2 SYDVKM. The CDR3 nucleotides read TGTGCCAGCAGTGCCGGAAGTGCAGGGGGTTCCTACGAGCAGTACTTC. Translated: CASSAGSAGGSYEQYF.

Only a few counts were recorded for this clone. The V call is TRBV25-1, the J call TRBJ2-3; D is tentatively TRBD1 or TRBD2 (6 bases each). The germline V gene has CDR1 MGHDK and CDR2 SYGVNS. V was pared by 2 bases and J by 8 bases, with 11 bases between. This CDR3 is built from 13 residues. CDR3 bases: TGTGCCAGCAGTGAAGGGGGGCAGGGTACGCAGTATTTT. Residues: CASSEGGQGTQYF. Full variable domain (missing parts from reference TRBV25-1 and TRBJ2-3): EADIYQTPRYLVIGTGKKITLECSQTMGHDKMYWYQQDPGMELHLIHYSYGVNSTEKGDLSSESTVSRIRTEHFPLTLESARPSHTSQYLCASSEGGQGTQYFGPGTRLTVL.

Note on this clone: The junction and the germline gene differ at one end; a read error may be behind it. The chain recombines TRBV5-1 with TRBJ1-1; TRBD1 matches 11 bases. Germline CDR1 is SGHRS and CDR2 is YFSETQ. This CDR3 spans 15 amino acids. CDR3 region: CASSGDRGMNTEAFF. The CDR3 region has the DNA TGCGCCAGCAGCGGGGACAGGGGGATGAATACTGAAGCTTTCTTT.

This chain connects TRBV21-1 to TRBJ2-7; TRBD2 is the table's D call and was not checked against the DNA. TRBV21-1 is labeled a pseudogene. The CDR3 runs to 15 residues. CDR3 nucleotide sequence: TGTGCCGGCCCGAAAGCGGGACCTAGCTCCTACGAGCAGTACTTC. Protein sequence: CAGPKAGPSSYEQYF.

The sample holds a few counts of this clone. The J gene is TRBJ2-7, the V gene TRBV5-1; perhaps TRBD2 as D (6 bases). Trimming shortened V by 0 bases and J by 0 bases, and 10 bases separated the two germline ends. The CDR3 loop spans 15 amino acids. The germline V gene encodes CDR1 SGHRS and CDR2 YFSETQ. CDR3: CASSLVASASYEQYF. CDR3 bases: TGCGCCAGCAGCTTGGTTGCTAGCGCCTCCTACGAGCAGTACTTC.

The genes are TRBV5-6 and TRBJ2-1; either TRBD1 or TRBD2 may supply D (7 bases each). Trimming left V 4 bases short and J 11 bases short, with 22 bases between. CDR3 length: 15 residues. Per the germline V gene, CDR1 is SGHDT and CDR2 is YYEEEE. CDR3 loop: CASSLSLGRGGKQFF. The CDR3 DNA follows: TGTGCCAGCAGCCTTTCGTTAGGCAGGGGGGGCAAGCAGTTCTTC.

As regards this clone: Being one base from a much bigger clone, this may be a read error. The same CDR3 arises from other DNA sequences in this sample as well. The rearrangement links TRBV6-5 to TRBJ2-7, with TRBD2 as a possible D gene (6 bases). The V gene lost 6 bases and the J gene lost 0 bases, with 6 bases spanning the gap. The CDR3 covers 12 residues. The V gene's germline CDR1 is MNHEY and CDR2 SVGAGI. CDR3 DNA: TGTGCCAGCAGGCGGGGCTCCTACGAGCAGTACTTC. It is translated as CASRRGSYEQYF.